This T cell receptor (beta chain) was recorded in a study of beta chain features in type 1 diabetes. cDNA synthesis used the whole RNA isolate, giving expressed TCRB sequences. The protocol was immunoSEQ multiplex PCR, while the TCRdb copy is restricted to in-frame clones and leaves out a portion. The data contain tens of thousands of clones, about a third of them seen just once; the ten biggest clones take up 0.45%. V dropped 4 bases and J dropped 3; count of bases not matched to a gene: 4. The CDR3 contains 15 residues. Germline values: CDR1 SGHNT, CDR2 YENEEA. V usage is TRBV11-3 and J usage is TRBJ2-7; the match to TRBD2 covers 12 bases. The TCR was taken from a young woman in good health. The source material was stem cell memory CD4+ T cells from blood. Here the CDR3 DNA reads TGTGCCAGCAGCTCAAGACTAGCGGGAGTCTACGAGCAGTACTTC. This translates into CASSSRLAGVYEQYF.